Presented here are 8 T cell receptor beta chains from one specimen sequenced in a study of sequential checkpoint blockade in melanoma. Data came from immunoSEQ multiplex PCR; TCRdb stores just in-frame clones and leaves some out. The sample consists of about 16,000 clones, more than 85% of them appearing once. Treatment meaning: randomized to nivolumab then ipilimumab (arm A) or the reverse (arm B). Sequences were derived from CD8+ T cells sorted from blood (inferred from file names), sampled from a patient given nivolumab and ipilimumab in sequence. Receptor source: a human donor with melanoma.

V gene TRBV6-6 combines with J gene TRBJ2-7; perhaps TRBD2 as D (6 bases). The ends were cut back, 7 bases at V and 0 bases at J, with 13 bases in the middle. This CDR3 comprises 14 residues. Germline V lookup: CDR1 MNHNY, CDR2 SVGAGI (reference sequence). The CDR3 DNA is TGTGCCAGCACCCAAGGGACTGGCTCCTACGAGCAGTACTTC. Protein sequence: CASTQGTGSYEQYF.

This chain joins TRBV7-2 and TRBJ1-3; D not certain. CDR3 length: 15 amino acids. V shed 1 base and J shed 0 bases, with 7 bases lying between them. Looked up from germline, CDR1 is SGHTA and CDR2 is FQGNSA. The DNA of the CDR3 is TGTGCCAGCAGCTTAGGGCAGTTCTCTGGAAACACCATATATTTT. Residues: CASSLGQFSGNTIYF.

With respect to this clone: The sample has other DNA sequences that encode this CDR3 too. CDR3 DNA sequence: TGTGCCAGCAGCTTGGCGGCAGGTAATCAGCCCCAGCATTTT. Translating it yields CASSLAAGNQPQHF. The chain combines TRBV5-6 with TRBJ1-5; D remains unclear. The CDR3 length is 14 residues. Trimming removed 0 bases at V and 4 bases at J, with 8 bases between. Germline CDR1 reads SGHDT; CDR2 reads YYEEEE. The full variable domain, in which reference TRBV5-6 and TRBJ1-5 provide the parts outside the CDR3, is DAGVTQSPTHLIKTRGQQVTLRCSPKSGHDTVSWYQQALGQGPQFIFQYYEEEERQRGNFPDRFSGHQFPNYSSELNVNALLLGDSALYLCASSLAAGNQPQHFGDGTRLSIL.

The CDR3 region is CASSASAGSGTHFSYGYTF. The CDR3 DNA is TGTGCCAGCAGCGCCTCTGCCGGATCCGGGACTCACTTCTCCTATGGCTACACCTTC. J is TRBJ1-2 and V is TRBV9; tentatively, D is TRBD1 (5 bases). This CDR3 is 19 amino acids long. V was clipped by 3 bases and J by 4 bases, with 28 bases between them. Germline lookup yields CDR1 SGDLS and CDR2 YYNGEE.

CDR3: CASSYRVNEQFF. The CDR3 nucleotides read TGTGCCAGCAGTTACCGGGTCAATGAGCAGTTCTTC. The chain couples TRBV6-6 to TRBJ2-1, with D hard to call. Trimming shortened V by 2 bases and J by 6 bases, and 5 bases separated the two germline ends. Germline CDR1 MNHNY, CDR2 SVGAGI (reference sequence). The CDR3 contains 12 residues.

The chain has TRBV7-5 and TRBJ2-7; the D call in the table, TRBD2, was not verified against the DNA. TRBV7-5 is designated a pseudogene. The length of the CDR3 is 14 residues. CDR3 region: CARSFDGRDYEQYV. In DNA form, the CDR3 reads TGTGCCAGAAGCTTCGACGGACGGGACTACGAGCAGTACGTC.

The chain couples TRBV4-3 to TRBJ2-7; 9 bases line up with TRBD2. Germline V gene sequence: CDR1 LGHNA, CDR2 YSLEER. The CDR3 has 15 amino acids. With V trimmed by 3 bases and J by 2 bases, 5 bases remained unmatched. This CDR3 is CASSHLAGFTYEQYF. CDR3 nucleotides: TGCGCCAGCAGCCATCTAGCGGGATTTACCTACGAGCAGTACTTC.

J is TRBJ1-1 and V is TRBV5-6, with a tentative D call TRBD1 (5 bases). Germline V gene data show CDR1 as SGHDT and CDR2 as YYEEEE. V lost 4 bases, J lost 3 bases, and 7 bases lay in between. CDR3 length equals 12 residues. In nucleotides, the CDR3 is TGTGCCAGCAGCCCGGGGGACACTGAAGCTTTCTTT. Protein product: CASSPGDTEAFF.